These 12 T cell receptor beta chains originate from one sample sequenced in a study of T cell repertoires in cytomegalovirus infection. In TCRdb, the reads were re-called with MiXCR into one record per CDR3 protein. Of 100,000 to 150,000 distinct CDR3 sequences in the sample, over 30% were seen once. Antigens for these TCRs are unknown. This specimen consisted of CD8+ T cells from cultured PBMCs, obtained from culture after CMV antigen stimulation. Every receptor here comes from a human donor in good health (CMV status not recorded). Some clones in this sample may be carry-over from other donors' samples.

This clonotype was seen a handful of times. CDR3 amino acids: CASSPPGTGVREQYF. The CDR3 nucleotides read TGTGCCAGCAGCCCGCCTGGGACAGGGGTAAGGGAGCAGTACTTC. The chain is built from TRBV7-9 and TRBJ2-7; 10 bases match TRBD1. The CDR3 has 15 amino acids. The junction had 11 bases not matched to a gene; V was cut back by 5 bases and J by 7 bases. Looked up from germline, CDR1 is SEHNR and CDR2 is FQNEAQ (reference sequence).

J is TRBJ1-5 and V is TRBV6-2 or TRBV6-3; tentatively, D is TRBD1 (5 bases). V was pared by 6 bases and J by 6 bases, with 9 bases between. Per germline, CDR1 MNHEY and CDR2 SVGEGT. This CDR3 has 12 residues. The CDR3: CASSSTVQPQHF. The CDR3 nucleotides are TGTGCCAGCAGCTCGACAGTTCAGCCCCAGCATTTT.

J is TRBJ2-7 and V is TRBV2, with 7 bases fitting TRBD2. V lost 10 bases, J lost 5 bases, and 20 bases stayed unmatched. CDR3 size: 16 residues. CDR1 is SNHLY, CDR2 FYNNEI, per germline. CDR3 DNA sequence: TGTGCCACAGTTGGGGAGGGGCGAACCCCTACCGACGAGCAGTACTTC. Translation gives CATVGEGRTPTDEQYF. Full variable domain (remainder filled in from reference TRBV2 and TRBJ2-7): EPEVTQTPSHQVTQMGQEVILRCVPISNHLYFYWYRQILGQKVEFLVSFYNNEISEKSEIFDDQFSVERPDGSNFTLKIRSTKLEDSAMYFCATVGEGRTPTDEQYFGPGTRLTVT.

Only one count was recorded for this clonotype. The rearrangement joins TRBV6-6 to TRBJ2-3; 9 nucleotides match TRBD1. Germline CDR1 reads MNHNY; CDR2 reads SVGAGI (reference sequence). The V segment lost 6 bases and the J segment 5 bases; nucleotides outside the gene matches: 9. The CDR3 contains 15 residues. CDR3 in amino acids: CASRNRDRVGDTQYF. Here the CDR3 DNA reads TGTGCCAGCAGGAACCGGGACAGGGTCGGAGATACGCAGTATTTT.

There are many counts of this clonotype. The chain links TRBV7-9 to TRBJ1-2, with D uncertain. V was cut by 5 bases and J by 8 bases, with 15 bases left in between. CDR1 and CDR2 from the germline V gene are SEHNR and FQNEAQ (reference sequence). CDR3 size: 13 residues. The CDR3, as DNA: TGTGCCAGCAGCCCCGCAAGATTGACGGGCTACACCTTC. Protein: CASSPARLTGYTF. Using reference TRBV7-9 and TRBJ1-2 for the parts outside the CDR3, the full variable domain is DTGVSQNPRHKITKRGQNVTFRCDPISEHNRLYWYRQTLGQGPEFLTYFQNEAQLEKSRLLSDRFSAERPKGSFSTLEIQRTEQGDSAMYLCASSPARLTGYTFGSGTRLTVV.

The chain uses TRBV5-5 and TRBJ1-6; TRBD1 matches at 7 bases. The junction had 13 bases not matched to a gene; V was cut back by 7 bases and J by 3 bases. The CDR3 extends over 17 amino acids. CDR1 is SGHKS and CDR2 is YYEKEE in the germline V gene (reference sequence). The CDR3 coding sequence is TGTGCCAGCCAAGAGGGGGCGAATGACCGCTATAATTCACCCCTCCACTTT. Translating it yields CASQEGANDRYNSPLHF.

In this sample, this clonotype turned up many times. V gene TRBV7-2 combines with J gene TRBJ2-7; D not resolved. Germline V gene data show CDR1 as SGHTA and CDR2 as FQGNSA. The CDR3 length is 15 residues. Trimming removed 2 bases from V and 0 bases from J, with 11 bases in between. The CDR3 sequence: CASSLSLGSSYEQYF. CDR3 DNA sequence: TGTGCCAGCAGCTTATCGCTCGGAAGCTCCTACGAGCAGTACTTC.

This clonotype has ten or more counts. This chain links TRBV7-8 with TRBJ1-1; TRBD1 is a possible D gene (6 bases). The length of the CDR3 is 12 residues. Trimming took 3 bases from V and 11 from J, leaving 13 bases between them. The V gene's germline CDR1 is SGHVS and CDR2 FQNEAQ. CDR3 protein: CASSLGGSGAFF. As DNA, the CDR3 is TGTGCCAGCAGCTTGGGGGGCTCTGGGGCTTTCTTT.

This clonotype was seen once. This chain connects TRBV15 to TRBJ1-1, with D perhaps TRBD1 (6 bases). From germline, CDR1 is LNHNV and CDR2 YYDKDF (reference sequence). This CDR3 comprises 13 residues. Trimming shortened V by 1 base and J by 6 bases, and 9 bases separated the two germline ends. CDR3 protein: CATSRGRGPEAFF. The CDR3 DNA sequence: TGTGCCACCAGCAGAGGCAGGGGCCCTGAAGCTTTCTTT.

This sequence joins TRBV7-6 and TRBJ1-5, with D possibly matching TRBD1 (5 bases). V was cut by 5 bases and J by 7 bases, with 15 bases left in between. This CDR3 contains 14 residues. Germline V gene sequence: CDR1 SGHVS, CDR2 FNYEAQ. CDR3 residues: CASSGGLGNQPQHF. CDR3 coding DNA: TGTGCCAGCAGCGGGGGGTTGGGGAACCAGCCCCAGCATTTT.

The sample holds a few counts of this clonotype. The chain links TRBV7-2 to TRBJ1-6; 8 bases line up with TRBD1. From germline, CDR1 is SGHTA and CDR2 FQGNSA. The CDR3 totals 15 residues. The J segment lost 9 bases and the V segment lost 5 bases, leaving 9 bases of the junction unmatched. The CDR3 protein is CASSAQDRELSPLHF. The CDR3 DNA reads TGTGCCAGCAGCGCCCAGGACAGGGAGCTTTCACCCCTCCACTTT. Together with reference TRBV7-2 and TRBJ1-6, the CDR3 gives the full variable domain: GAGVSQSPSNKVTEKGKDVELRCDPISGHTALYWYRQSLGQGLEFLIYFQGNSAPDKSGLPSDRFSAERTGGSVSTLTIQRTQQEDSAVYLCASSAQDRELSPLHFGNGTRLTVT.

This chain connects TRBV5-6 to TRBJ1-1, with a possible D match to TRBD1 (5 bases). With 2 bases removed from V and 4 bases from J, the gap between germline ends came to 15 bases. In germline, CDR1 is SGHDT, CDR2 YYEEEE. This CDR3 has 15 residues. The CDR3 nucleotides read TGTGCCAGCAGCTTCGCGGGGGGTTCAGGCACTGAAGCTTTCTTT. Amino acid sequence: CASSFAGGSGTEAFF.